One sample yielded the 29 T cell receptor beta chains listed below, sequenced in a study of cytomegalovirus exposure and HLA in healthy donors. 13 Jbeta primers and 60 Vbeta primers were used for the PCR. Clones were read by immunoSEQ multiplex PCR, and TCRdb kept only the in-frame ones, dropping some. The sample holds approximately 200,000 clones, 80% to 85% seen once. Sequencing input: PBMCs. These receptors came from a woman in her forties or fifties in good health and CMV-seropositive.

Worth noting for this clone: Mismatch with germline at one junction end may stem from a read error. The chain recombines TRBV27 with TRBJ2-7; possibly TRBD2 for D (5 bases). From germline, CDR1 is MNHEY and CDR2 SMNVEV (reference sequence). The CDR3 is 13 residues long. The CDR3 nucleotides are TGTACCAGCAGTTTATTCCCGGGGAGCGAGCAGTACTTC. Protein: CTSSLFPGSEQYF.

This clone is a singleton in its sample. The chain joins TRBV7-3 to TRBJ2-1; 7 nucleotides align to TRBD1. Looked up from germline, CDR1 is SGHTA and CDR2 is FQGTGA. The V gene end was trimmed by 9 bases and the J gene end by 2 bases; junction bases not matched to a gene: 7. The CDR3 has 14 residues. The CDR3 protein is CASPRTGAYNEQFF. The CDR3 DNA is TGTGCCAGTCCACGCACAGGGGCCTACAATGAGCAGTTCTTC.

The rearrangement links TRBV6-5 to TRBJ2-5; maybe TRBD2 (5 bases). V dropped 0 bases and J dropped 11 bases, with 16 bases sitting between them. The germline V gene encodes CDR1 MNHEY and CDR2 SVGAGI. CDR3 length equals 14 residues. CDR3 loop: CASSYSTGVWEQYF. The CDR3, as DNA: TGTGCCAGCAGTTACTCGACCGGGGTGTGGGAGCAGTACTTC.

The chain links TRBV11-2 to TRBJ2-1; 9 positions match TRBD2. The junction had 12 bases not matched to a gene; V was cut back by 5 bases and J by 7 bases. The CDR3 contains 16 residues. Germline V CDR1 and CDR2: SGHAT, FQNNGV. The CDR3 loop is CASSPLAGGRVNEQFF. The CDR3 bases are TGTGCCAGCAGCCCCCTGGCGGGAGGGAGAGTAAATGAGCAGTTCTTC. The full variable domain, rest sourced from reference TRBV11-2 and TRBJ2-1, is EAGVAQSPRYKIIEKRQSVAFWCNPISGHATLYWYQQILGQGPKLLIQFQNNGVVDDSQLPKDRFSAERLKGVDSTLKIQPAKLEDSAVYLCASSPLAGGRVNEQFFGPGTRLTVL.

The CDR3 region has the DNA TGTGCCAGCAGCCTCCGGGACAGGGCGGACACCTTC. The encoded protein is CASSLRDRADTF. The J gene is TRBJ1-2, the V gene TRBV14; TRBD1 matches 9 bases. This CDR3 is built from 12 residues. The V gene's germline CDR1 is SGHDN and CDR2 FVKESK. V trimming: 4 bases; J trimming: 12 bases; junction bases outside the gene matches: 6.

The genes are TRBV7-2 and TRBJ2-7; 8 bases line up with TRBD1. The CDR3 extends over 15 amino acids. Germline V lookup: CDR1 SGHTA, CDR2 FQGNSA. The trim removed 3 bases at V and 2 bases at J, leaving 6 bases unmatched. The CDR3 DNA sequence: TGTGCCAGCAGCTTCAGCCAGACAGGGGCCTACGAGCAGTACTTC. Translation: CASSFSQTGAYEQYF.

This sequence joins TRBV5-1 and TRBJ1-1; TRBD1 might be the D (6 bases). Trimming shortened V by 0 bases and J by 4 bases, and 13 bases separated the two germline ends. The length of the CDR3 is 15 residues. The germline V gene encodes CDR1 SGHRS and CDR2 YFSETQ. As DNA, the CDR3 is TGCGCCAGCAGCTTGGGACAGGCGGGGGGCACTGAAGCTTTCTTT. As protein: CASSLGQAGGTEAFF. Full variable domain (missing parts from reference TRBV5-1 and TRBJ1-1): KAGVTQTPRYLIKTRGQQVTLSCSPISGHRSVSWYQQTPGQGLQFLFEYFSETQRNKGNFPGRFSGRQFSNSRSEMNVSTLELGDSALYLCASSLGQAGGTEAFFGQGTRLTVV.

Points on this clone: At one boundary the junction diverges from the germline segment, which might be a read error. The CDR3 is CASSNTGPGANGLTF. CDR3 nucleotide sequence: TGCGCCAGCAGCAACACAGGGCCCGGGGCCAACGGCCTGACTTTC. The chain is built from TRBV5-1 and TRBJ2-6; possibly TRBD1 for D (6 bases). Germline-derived CDR1 and CDR2 are SGHRS and YFSETQ. The CDR3 extends over 15 amino acids.

This sequence joins TRBV27 and TRBJ2-6; tentative D call: TRBD2 (5 bases). In germline, CDR1 is MNHEY, CDR2 SMNVEV (reference sequence). Trimming took off 11 bases at V and 2 bases at J, with 10 bases between the two ends. The CDR3 extends over 13 amino acids. The CDR3: CASRGTGANVLTF. The DNA for the CDR3 is TGTGCCTCTCGGGGTACTGGGGCCAACGTCCTGACTTTC.

The CDR3, as DNA: TGTGCCAGCTCACCACCGAGGATGGGCCAGGGGGCCGAAAAACTGTTTTTT. Translating it yields CASSPPRMGQGAEKLFF. V is TRBV18 and J is TRBJ1-4; 8 nucleotides match TRBD1. The V segment lost 0 bases and the J segment 8 bases; nucleotides outside the gene matches: 11. The CDR3 spans 17 residues. Per germline, CDR1 KGHSH and CDR2 LQKENI.

This clone was observed a handful of times. The genes are TRBV7-8 and TRBJ1-1; D uncertain. This CDR3 contains 12 residues. The ends were cut back, 0 bases at V and 8 bases at J, with 7 bases in the middle. Germline assignment: CDR1 SGHVS and CDR2 FQNEAQ. CDR3 sequence (DNA): TGTGCCAGCAGCTTAGCCGTGGAGGAAGCTTTCTTT. Protein: CASSLAVEEAFF.

This chain links TRBV19 with TRBJ1-5; perhaps TRBD1 as D (5 bases). The germline V gene has CDR1 LNHDA and CDR2 SQIVND (reference sequence). CDR3 size: 15 residues. Trimming shortened V by 1 base and J by 2 bases, and 9 bases separated the two germline ends. In nucleotides, the CDR3 is TGTGCCAGTAGTATAGTGTGGGGGGGCAATCAGCCCCAGCATTTT. Residues: CASSIVWGGNQPQHF.

The genes are TRBV7-2 and TRBJ2-7; 7 nucleotides match TRBD1. CDR1 is SGHTA, CDR2 FQGNSA, per germline. V lost 1 base, J lost 1 base, and 4 bases stayed unmatched. CDR3 size: 15 residues. CDR3 region: CASSLDRGRSYEQYF. CDR3 DNA sequence: TGTGCCAGCAGCTTAGACAGGGGAAGGTCCTACGAGCAGTACTTC.

V usage is TRBV28 and J usage is TRBJ2-3; D possibly corresponds to TRBD2 (6 bases). Trimming pared 7 bases from V and 4 bases from J, leaving 21 bases between. CDR3 length: 16 amino acids. CDR1 is MDHEN and CDR2 is SYDVKM in the germline V gene. CDR3 amino acids: CASMTQLAPSPDTQYF. The DNA of the CDR3 is TGTGCCAGCATGACCCAGCTAGCGCCCTCCCCAGATACGCAGTATTTT. Full variable domain (outside the CDR3, taken from reference TRBV28 and TRBJ2-3): DVKVTQSSRYLVKRTGEKVFLECVQDMDHENMFWYRQDPGLGLRLIYFSYDVKMKEKGDIPEGYSVSREKKERFSLILESASTNQTSMYLCASMTQLAPSPDTQYFGPGTRLTVL.

The chain is built from TRBV28 and TRBJ1-1; the match to TRBD1 covers 8 bases. V lost 6 bases, J lost 0 bases, and 3 bases stayed unmatched. In germline, CDR1 is MDHEN, CDR2 SYDVKM. This CDR3 is built from 14 residues. For the CDR3, the DNA is TGTGCCAGCAGCTTGGGACAGGTGAACACTGAAGCTTTCTTT. Protein: CASSLGQVNTEAFF.

This chain connects TRBV19 to TRBJ1-2, with TRBD1 matching 9 bases. This CDR3 is 15 amino acids long. The junction had 11 bases not matched to a gene; V was cut back by 7 bases and J by 5 bases. CDR1 LNHDA and CDR2 SQIVND come from the germline V gene (reference sequence). As DNA, the CDR3 is TGTGCCAGTAACGATGGGGGGACAGGGAAGTATGGCTACACCTTC. Its protein product is CASNDGGTGKYGYTF.

The chain recombines TRBV13 with TRBJ2-1, with 11 bases matching TRBD2. The V segment lost 5 bases and the J segment 0 bases; nucleotides outside the gene matches: 3. The CDR3 totals 16 residues. The V gene's germline CDR1 is PRHDT and CDR2 FYEKMQ (reference sequence). The CDR3 loop reads CASSAGLAGSYNEQFF. CDR3 bases: TGTGCCAGCAGCGCCGGACTAGCGGGCTCCTACAATGAGCAGTTCTTC.

The chain uses TRBV6-5 and TRBJ2-7; D may be TRBD1 (5 bases). Germline V gene sequence: CDR1 MNHEY, CDR2 SVGAGI. The CDR3 is 15 residues long. V shed 5 bases and J shed 2 bases, with 16 bases lying between them. The CDR3 region is CASSRARTSTYEQYF. The CDR3 bases are TGTGCCAGCAGTCGGGCCAGGACATCCACCTACGAGCAGTACTTC.

The chain links TRBV19 to TRBJ2-1, with 8 positions matching TRBD2. The ends lost 3 bases at V and 4 bases at J; junction bases unmatched: 2. The CDR3 is made up of 14 amino acids. CDR1 and CDR2 from the germline V gene are LNHDA and SQIVND (reference sequence). CDR3 DNA: TGTGCCAGTAGTATCGGGAGGGGGTACAATGAGCAGTTCTTC. Protein: CASSIGRGYNEQFF. Full variable domain (missing parts from reference TRBV19 and TRBJ2-1): DGGITQSPKYLFRKEGQNVTLSCEQNLNHDAMYWYRQDPGQGLRLIYYSQIVNDFQKGDIAEGYSVSREKKESFPLTVTSAQKNPTAFYLCASSIGRGYNEQFFGPGTRLTVL.

This clone was recorded a few times. The chain combines TRBV28 with TRBJ2-7; 7 bases are shared with TRBD1. This CDR3 spans 13 amino acids. The germline gives CDR1 MDHEN, CDR2 SYDVKM. V lost 3 bases to trimming and J lost 6 bases; unmatched junction nucleotides: 5. CDR3 in DNA: TGTGCCAGCAGTTTCCAGGCAGGGGGCGAGCAGTACTTC. This sequence encodes CASSFQAGGEQYF.

This clone showed up just once. V usage is TRBV27 and J usage is TRBJ2-1, with D perhaps matching TRBD2 (6 bases). The CDR3 covers 15 residues. CDR1 is MNHEY, CDR2 SMNVEV, per germline (reference sequence). The V end lost 4 bases, the J end lost 4 bases, and 14 bases lay between the germline ends. Here the CDR3 reads CASSSGLPAYNEQFF. The CDR3, as DNA: TGTGCCAGCAGTTCGGGACTCCCCGCATACAATGAGCAGTTCTTC.

The rearrangement uses TRBV27 and TRBJ1-1; no clear D gene. CDR3 size: 14 residues. The V end lost 2 bases, the J end lost 8 bases, and 15 bases lay between the germline ends. The V gene's germline CDR1 is MNHEY and CDR2 SMNVEV (reference sequence). The CDR3 loop reads CASSLTYRGEEAFF. CDR3 sequence (DNA): TGTGCCAGCAGTTTAACTTACCGGGGTGAAGAAGCTTTCTTT.

This chain links TRBV5-8 with TRBJ2-7; no clear D gene. The germline V and J ends were trimmed by 5 bases and 1 base, with 10 bases remaining between them. Germline V lookup: CDR1 SGHTS, CDR2 YDEGEE. This CDR3 has 13 residues. This CDR3 is CASSYRSSYEQYF. For the CDR3, the DNA is TGTGCCAGCAGTTACAGAAGTTCCTACGAGCAGTACTTC.

The genes are TRBV28 and TRBJ1-6; no reliable D call. Germline V gene data show CDR1 as MDHEN and CDR2 as SYDVKM. The CDR3 runs to 13 residues. The V end was cut by 5 bases, the J end by 4 bases, with 6 bases between. The CDR3 coding sequence is TGTGCCAGCAGTCCCAGGTATAATTCACCCCTCCACTTT. This translates into CASSPRYNSPLHF. The full variable domain, completed using reference TRBV28 and TRBJ1-6, is DVKVTQSSRYLVKRTGEKVFLECVQDMDHENMFWYRQDPGLGLRLIYFSYDVKMKEKGDIPEGYSVSREKKERFSLILESASTNQTSMYLCASSPRYNSPLHFGNGTRLTVT.

The CDR3 DNA follows: TGTGCCAGCAGTTTATCGTCCGACAACCTCAATCAGCCCCAGCATTTT. It codes for CASSLSSDNLNQPQHF. The chain uses TRBV27 and TRBJ1-5; D uncertain. Trimming removed 0 bases from V and 3 bases from J, with 12 bases in between. CDR1 is MNHEY, CDR2 SMNVEV, per germline (reference sequence). The CDR3 consists of 16 residues.

The chain couples TRBV11-3 to TRBJ1-5; D not certain. The CDR3 covers 18 residues. CDR1 is SGHNT, CDR2 YENEEA, per germline. V dropped 10 bases and J dropped 0 bases, with 25 bases sitting between them. In DNA, the CDR3 is TGTGCCACCCTCGGGGAGGACTCCGCTCCTTATAGCAATCAGCCCCAGCATTTT. Its translation: CATLGEDSAPYSNQPQHF.

V and J are TRBV2 and TRBJ2-5; TRBD2 matches 9 bases. CDR1 and CDR2 from the germline V gene are SNHLY and FYNNEI. Trimming took 3 bases from V and 1 from J; bases not matched to a gene: 3. The CDR3 has 15 residues. CDR3: CASSENSGGQETQYF. The CDR3 DNA reads TGTGCCAGCAGTGAGAATAGCGGGGGCCAAGAGACCCAGTACTTC.

The chain joins TRBV14 to TRBJ2-3; weak D call: TRBD2 (5 bases). V was clipped by 0 bases and J by 4 bases, with 17 bases between them. CDR1 and CDR2 (germline): SGHDN, FVKESK. The CDR3 consists of 17 residues. The CDR3 nucleotides are TGTGCCAGCAGCCAAGATGTCGGCCTCAACGGGGCAGATACGCAGTATTTT. Residues: CASSQDVGLNGADTQYF. Filled out from reference TRBV14 and TRBJ2-3, the complete variable domain reads EAGVTQFPSHSVIEKGQTVTLRCDPISGHDNLYWYRRVMGKEIKFLLHFVKESKQDESGMPNNRFLAERTGGTYSTLKVQPAELEDSGVYFCASSQDVGLNGADTQYFGPGTRLTVL.

The chain carries TRBV15 and TRBJ1-2; TRBD1 matches 9 bases. The CDR3 has 16 residues. The V and J ends lost 2 bases and 8 bases, in that order; junction bases with no gene match: 12. Germline-derived CDR1 and CDR2 are LNHNV and YYDKDF (reference sequence). This CDR3 reads CATSRSPTGGERGYTF. As DNA, the CDR3 is TGTGCCACCAGCAGATCACCTACAGGGGGCGAAAGAGGCTACACCTTC.